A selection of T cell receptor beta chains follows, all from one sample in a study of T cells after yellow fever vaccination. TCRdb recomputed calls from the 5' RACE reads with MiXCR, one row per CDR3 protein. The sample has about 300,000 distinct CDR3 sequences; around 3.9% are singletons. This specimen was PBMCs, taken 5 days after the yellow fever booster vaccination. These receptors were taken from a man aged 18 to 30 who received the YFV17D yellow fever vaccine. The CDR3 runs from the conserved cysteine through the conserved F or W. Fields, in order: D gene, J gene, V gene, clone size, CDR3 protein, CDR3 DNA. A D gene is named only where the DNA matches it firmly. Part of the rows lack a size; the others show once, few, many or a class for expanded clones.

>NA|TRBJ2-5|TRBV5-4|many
CASSLASGGSETQYF
TGTGCCAGCAGCTTGGCAAGTGGGGGGTCGGAGACCCAGTACTTC
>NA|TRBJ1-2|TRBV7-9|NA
CASSEGYYGYTF
TGTGCCAGCAGCGAGGGCTACTATGGCTACACCTTC
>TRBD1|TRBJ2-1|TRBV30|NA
CAWSLLRVQGWYEQFF
TGTGCCTGGAGTCTCCTTCGGGTACAGGGGTGGTATGAGCAGTTCTTC
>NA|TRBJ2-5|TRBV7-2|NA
CASSSPGFQETQYF
TGTGCCAGCAGCTCCCCAGGGTTCCAAGAGACCCAGTACTTC
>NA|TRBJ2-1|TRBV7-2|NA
CASSAPDRHNEQFF
TGTGCCAGCAGCGCGCCAGACAGGCACAATGAGCAGTTCTTC
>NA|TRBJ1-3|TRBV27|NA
CASSYNTGSGNTIYF
TGTGCCAGCAGCTATAATACAGGGTCTGGAAACACCATATATTTT
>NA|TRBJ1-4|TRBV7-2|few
CASSLNSYEKLFF
TGTGCCAGCAGCTTAAACAGCTATGAAAAACTGTTTTTT
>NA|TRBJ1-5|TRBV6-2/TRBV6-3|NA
CASIRDGREGEQPQHF
TGTGCCAGCATCAGGGACGGCAGGGAAGGGGAGCAGCCCCAGCATTTT
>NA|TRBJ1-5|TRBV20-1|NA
CSAYDGNNQPQHF
TGCAGTGCTTATGACGGGAACAATCAGCCCCAGCATTTT
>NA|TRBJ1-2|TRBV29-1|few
CSVPGLGGRYTF
TGCAGCGTCCCTGGTCTCGGGGGCCGGTACACCTTC
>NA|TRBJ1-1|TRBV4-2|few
CASSRIGVPVPEAFF
TGTGCCAGCAGCCGTATTGGCGTCCCAGTCCCTGAAGCTTTCTTT
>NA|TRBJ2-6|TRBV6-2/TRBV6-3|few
CASSYSILDISGANVLTF
TGTGCCAGCAGTTACTCGATCCTTGACATCTCTGGGGCCAACGTCCTGACTTTC
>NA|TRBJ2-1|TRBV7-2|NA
CASRGAIYNEQFF
TGTGCCAGCCGAGGGGCGATCTACAATGAGCAGTTCTTC
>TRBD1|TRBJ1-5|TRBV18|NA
CASSPPGQGRGNQPQHF
TGTGCCAGCTCACCACCGGGACAGGGTCGTGGCAATCAGCCCCAGCATTTT
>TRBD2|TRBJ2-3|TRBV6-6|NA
CASSPGVSGGFTDTQYF
TGTGCCAGCAGTCCGGGTGTTAGCGGGGGTTTCACAGATACGCAGTATTTT
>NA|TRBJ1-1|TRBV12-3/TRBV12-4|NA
CASSSSSGHTEAFF
TGTGCCAGCAGCTCGTCCTCGGGGCACACTGAAGCTTTCTTT
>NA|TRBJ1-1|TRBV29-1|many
CSVVKGGTEAFF
TGCAGCGTTGTGAAGGGCGGGACTGAAGCTTTCTTT
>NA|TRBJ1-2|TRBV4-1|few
CASSQEERGYGYTF
TGCGCCAGCAGCCAAGAGGAGAGGGGCTATGGCTACACCTTC
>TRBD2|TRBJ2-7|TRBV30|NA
CAWRFGLAGVGEQYF
TGTGCCTGGAGATTTGGCCTAGCGGGGGTAGGGGAGCAGTACTTC
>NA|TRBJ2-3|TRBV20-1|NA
CSARDMRGTHRTQYF
TGCAGTGCTAGAGATATGAGGGGCACCCATCGTACGCAGTATTTT